The 22 T cell receptor beta chains below come from one sample, sequenced in a study of cytomegalovirus exposure and HLA in healthy donors listed by TCRdb under 2017. Library prep was done by the immunoSEQ multiplex PCR assay. TCRdb took this table from immuneACCESS and kept in-frame rearrangements with V and J called. Such tables lack part of the clones; where checked against another copy, unresolved V genes explain under half of the gap, and the rest is unexplained. For this sample the table gives approximately 260,000 clones, of which roughly 85% were detected only once. The ten largest account for about 1% of the sample. The material sequenced was PBMCs. These receptor sequences come from a woman aged 18-35 years in good health and CMV-seronegative.

The sample holds a few counts of this clone. CDR3 sequence: CASSVTAGGRSTGELFF. DNA for the CDR3: TGTGCCAGCAGCGTAACAGCGGGAGGGCGGAGCACCGGGGAGCTGTTTTTT. The chain carries TRBV9 and TRBJ2-2, with TRBD2 matching 10 bases. This CDR3 spans 17 amino acids. After removal of 1 base from V and 4 bases from J, the junction contained 7 bases not matched to a gene. CDR1 is SGDLS and CDR2 is YYNGEE in the germline V gene. Filled out from reference TRBV9 and TRBJ2-2, the complete variable domain reads DSGVTQTPKHLITATGQRVTLRCSPRSGDLSVYWYQQSLDQGLQFLIQYYNGEERAKGNILERFSAQQFPDLHSELNLSSLELGDSALYFCASSVTAGGRSTGELFFGEGSRLTVL.

This clone was detected once. This chain links TRBV5-1 with TRBJ1-1; D is perhaps TRBD1 (5 bases). Germline CDR1 reads SGHRS; CDR2 reads YFSETQ. The CDR3 extends over 13 amino acids. The germline V and J ends were trimmed by 3 bases and 4 bases, with 10 bases remaining between them. The CDR3 nucleotides are TGCGCCAGCAGCTGGCGGGGGGGCACTGAAGCTTTCTTT. Translating it yields CASSWRGGTEAFF.

The CDR3 nucleotides read TGTGCCAGCAGCTTTCGAGAGGTGTCCATGTTAAGCAATCAGCCCCAGCATTTT. Protein sequence: CASSFREVSMLSNQPQHF. V usage is TRBV5-4 and J usage is TRBJ1-5; no definite D call. The CDR3 extends over 18 amino acids. Trimming took 2 bases from V and 1 from J, leaving 19 bases between them. From germline, CDR1 is SGHNT and CDR2 YYREEE (reference sequence).

The chain employs TRBV29-1 and TRBJ2-7, with 7 bases that match TRBD1. There are 14 residues in the CDR3. Germline CDR1 is SQVTM and CDR2 is ANQGSEA. V lost 0 bases to trimming and J lost 2 bases; unmatched junction nucleotides: 4. The CDR3 DNA reads as TGCAGCGTTGAAGATAGACAGGGCCCCTACGAGCAGTACTTC. Translation gives CSVEDRQGPYEQYF.

This rearrangement joins TRBV18 to TRBJ1-5; 8 positions match TRBD1. The germline CDR1 and CDR2 sequences are KGHSH and LQKENI. The CDR3 is 13 residues long. Trimming took 4 bases from V and 7 from J; bases not matched to a gene: 3. The CDR3, as DNA: TGTGCCAGCTCACTACAGGGGGGCCAGCCCCAGCATTTT. Translation gives CASSLQGGQPQHF.

The rearrangement joins TRBV6-5 to TRBJ1-1, with D possibly matching TRBD1 (5 bases). Germline V lookup: CDR1 MNHEY, CDR2 SVGAGI. This CDR3 is built from 13 residues. V was shortened by 3 bases and J by 8 bases, with 13 bases between the two germline ends. The CDR3 here is CASSYPDRPEAFF. The CDR3 DNA is TGTGCCAGCAGTTATCCCGACAGACCCGAAGCTTTCTTT.

The chain has TRBV29-1 and TRBJ2-5; 7 nucleotides agree with TRBD1. This CDR3 contains 13 residues. Germline assignment: CDR1 SQVTM and CDR2 ANQGSEA. After removal of 6 bases from V and 2 bases from J, the junction contained 6 bases not matched to a gene. The CDR3 bases are TGCAGCGTACGACAGGGTGCTCAAGAGACCCAGTACTTC. It encodes CSVRQGAQETQYF.

The genes are TRBV5-1 and TRBJ1-2; D possibly corresponds to TRBD1 (6 bases). Germline values: CDR1 SGHRS, CDR2 YFSETQ. This CDR3 contains 15 residues. V dropped 0 bases and J dropped 4 bases, with 13 bases sitting between them. The CDR3 region is CASSLESGAVYGYTF. In DNA form, the CDR3 reads TGCGCCAGCAGCTTGGAGTCAGGGGCTGTCTATGGCTACACCTTC.

The gene calls are TRBV2 and TRBJ2-3; 12 bases line up with TRBD2. Looked up from germline, CDR1 is SNHLY and CDR2 is FYNNEI. With 5 bases clipped from V and 2 bases from J, the junction kept 5 bases outside the gene matches. The CDR3 sequence is 16 residues long. This CDR3 is CASSTGTSGHTDTQYF. The CDR3, as DNA: TGTGCCAGCAGTACCGGGACTAGCGGGCACACAGATACGCAGTATTTT.

The rearrangement uses TRBV6-5 and TRBJ1-1; D gene ambiguous. The CDR3 extends over 15 amino acids. Trimming shortened V by 0 bases and J by 0 bases, and 8 bases separated the two germline ends. Germline-derived CDR1 and CDR2 are MNHEY and SVGAGI. The CDR3 DNA reads TGTGCCAGCAGTTACTCGAGGCGGCTGAACACTGAAGCTTTCTTT. It yields the protein CASSYSRRLNTEAFF.

The gene calls are TRBV14 and TRBJ2-1; D is uncertain. Trimming took off 0 bases at V and 5 bases at J, with 8 bases between the two ends. In germline, CDR1 is SGHDN, CDR2 FVKESK. The CDR3 totals 14 residues. CDR3 in amino acids: CASSQDRSHNEQFF. The CDR3 DNA sequence: TGTGCCAGCAGCCAAGATAGGAGTCACAATGAGCAGTTCTTC. The whole variable domain, filled in from reference TRBV14 and TRBJ2-1, reads EAGVTQFPSHSVIEKGQTVTLRCDPISGHDNLYWYRRVMGKEIKFLLHFVKESKQDESGMPNNRFLAERTGGTYSTLKVQPAELEDSGVYFCASSQDRSHNEQFFGPGTRLTVL.

The chain combines TRBV6-5 with TRBJ2-1; possibly TRBD1 for D (6 bases). The CDR3 sequence is 15 residues long. Trimming removed 6 bases from V and 0 bases from J, with 12 bases in between. Germline CDR1 is MNHEY and CDR2 is SVGAGI. In DNA form, the CDR3 reads TGTGCCAGCAGCCGGACAGAGAGCTCCTACAATGAGCAGTTCTTC. As protein: CASSRTESSYNEQFF.

The genes are TRBV6-1 and TRBJ2-5; 9 bases are a match to TRBD1. The CDR3 totals 13 residues. Per germline, CDR1 MNHNS and CDR2 SASEGT. With 4 bases clipped from V and 3 bases from J, the junction kept 0 bases outside the gene matches. The CDR3 DNA reads TGTGCCAGCAGTGGGGACAGGGAAGAGACCCAGTACTTC. Translation: CASSGDREETQYF.

This clone has a single count. This chain uses TRBV5-1 with TRBJ1-1; perhaps TRBD1 as D (5 bases). The V gene's germline CDR1 is SGHRS and CDR2 YFSETQ. Trimming pared 4 bases from V and 0 bases from J, leaving 13 bases between. CDR3 size: 15 residues. Here the CDR3 reads CASSRAGQLNTEAFF. CDR3 in DNA: TGCGCCAGCAGCCGCGCCGGACAACTGAACACTGAAGCTTTCTTT.

This clone appeared a single time. This sequence joins TRBV7-9 and TRBJ2-7; 8 positions agree with TRBD1. The CDR3 consists of 14 residues. V gave up 5 bases and J gave up 6 bases; unmatched junction bases: 9. Per the germline V gene, CDR1 is SEHNR and CDR2 is FQNEAQ (reference sequence). The CDR3 DNA sequence: TGTGCCAGCAGCCGACGGACAGGGATCGCCGAGCAGTACTTC. Its translation: CASSRRTGIAEQYF.

V is TRBV28 and J is TRBJ2-7; perhaps TRBD1 as D (5 bases). V was pared by 5 bases and J by 3 bases, with 20 bases between. Germline V gene sequence: CDR1 MDHEN, CDR2 SYDVKM. The CDR3 sequence is 16 residues long. The CDR3 region has the DNA TGTGCCAGCAGTCCCTGGGGCGGCGGACACATCTACGAGCAGTACTTC. Its translation is CASSPWGGGHIYEQYF.

The chain has TRBV18 and TRBJ2-3; 7 bases match TRBD2. V trimming: 3 bases; J trimming: 5 bases; junction bases outside the gene matches: 2. CDR3 length: 13 residues. Germline values: CDR1 KGHSH, CDR2 LQKENI. The CDR3 DNA is TGTGCCAGCTCACCGTGGGGGGGAGATACGCAGTATTTT. This translates into CASSPWGGDTQYF.

This clone showed up just once. V is TRBV10-3 and J is TRBJ1-1, with 9 nucleotides matching TRBD1. V trimming: 6 bases; J trimming: 6 bases; junction bases outside the gene matches: 8. Germline V CDR1 and CDR2: ENHRY, SYGVKD. CDR3 length: 14 amino acids. The CDR3 sequence: CAIRSGQGYAEAFF. CDR3 nucleotide sequence: TGTGCCATCAGGTCGGGACAGGGCTACGCTGAAGCTTTCTTT.

A single count supports this clone. The J gene is TRBJ2-7, the V gene TRBV5-1; the match to TRBD2 covers 11 bases. V was clipped by 0 bases and J by 4 bases; unmatched bases: 9. Germline V lookup: CDR1 SGHRS, CDR2 YFSETQ. There are 17 residues in the CDR3. The CDR3 nucleotides are TGCGCCAGCAGCTTGGCCCTTAGCGGGAGGGCCGAATACGAGCAGTACTTC. It yields the protein CASSLALSGRAEYEQYF.

This clone was counted a single time. The chain couples TRBV29-1 to TRBJ2-5; 11 bases agree with TRBD2. The CDR3 is 17 residues long. The V and J ends lost 0 bases and 1 base, in that order; junction bases with no gene match: 7. Germline V gene data show CDR1 as SQVTM and CDR2 as ANQGSEA. The CDR3 here is CSVEDVTSGVPQETQYF. The CDR3 DNA reads as TGCAGCGTTGAAGATGTGACTAGCGGGGTCCCCCAAGAGACCCAGTACTTC.

V gene TRBV5-4 combines with J gene TRBJ2-2; tentative D call: TRBD2 (5 bases). The V end was cut by 0 bases, the J end by 6 bases, with 15 bases between. The CDR3 is 16 residues long. Germline CDR1 SGHNT, CDR2 YYREEE (reference sequence). CDR3 amino acids: CASSLGGASGSGELFF. The CDR3 coding sequence is TGTGCCAGCAGCTTGGGTGGCGCCTCGGGGTCCGGGGAGCTGTTTTTT. Variable domain in full (rest from reference TRBV5-4 and TRBJ2-2): ETGVTQSPTHLIKTRGQQVTLRCSSQSGHNTVSWYQQALGQGPQFIFQYYREEENGRGNFPPRFSGLQFPNYSSELNVNALELDDSALYLCASSLGGASGSGELFFGEGSRLTVL.

V and J are TRBV6-5 and TRBJ2-7; TRBD2 matches 13 bases. This CDR3 contains 15 residues. The V gene's germline CDR1 is MNHEY and CDR2 SVGAGI. V lost 2 bases, J lost 3 bases, and 1 base stayed unmatched. CDR3 bases: TGTGCCAGCAGTTACCGACTAGCGGGGGGCTACGAGCAGTACTTC. Protein: CASSYRLAGGYEQYF.